This TCR beta chain derives from a study of blood T cell repertoires in COVID-19. Per the germline V gene, CDR1 is KGHSH and CDR2 is LQKENI. V dropped 6 bases and J dropped 1; count of bases not matched to a gene: 10. This CDR3 comprises 17 residues. The protocol was immunoSEQ multiplex PCR, while the TCRdb copy is restricted to in-frame clones and leaves out a portion. The sample records 150,000 to 200,000 clones, over 75% being singletons. This receptor was obtained from a human donor in a cohort sampled during active COVID-19. The chain combines TRBV18 with TRBJ2-7; 12 bases align to TRBD2. Material: peripheral blood. For the CDR3, the DNA is TGTGCCAGCTCGCCTTCTAGCGGGGGGGTCCATTCCTACGAGCAGTACTTC. This gives the protein CASSPSSGGVHSYEQYF.